The clone carrying this T cell receptor (beta chain) has only one observation. This entry is derived from a study of blood T cell repertoires in COVID-19. Looking at the study overall: Acute-phase and convalescent COVID-19 samples originated in the United States, Italy and Spain. The cDNA or gDNA used as material had been derived from T cells, B-cell-depleted T cells, or PBMCs.

The authors' processing: Researchers report that nucleated cell counts were estimated from reference gene primer amplification. The table came from immunoSEQ multiplex PCR; TCRdb's copy has only in-frame clones and leaves some out. V, J and clone size are taken as reported in that table, and D and trimming were inferred from the DNA itself. The sample lists some 400,000 clones, around nine tenths occurring once. J was trimmed by 11 bases and V by 5 bases; bases with no gene match: 8. The CDR3 totals 11 residues. Germline loops: CDR1 GTSNPN, CDR2 SVGIG (reference sequence). V is TRBV30 and J is TRBJ1-1; 7 bases agree with TRBD1. The TCR sequence derives from a human donor in a cohort sampled during active COVID-19. The sequenced sample consisted of peripheral blood. This chain's CDR3 is CAWGKTGDAFF. CDR3 DNA: TGTGCCTGGGGCAAAACAGGGGATGCTTTCTTT. The full variable domain, in which reference TRBV30 and TRBJ1-1 provide the parts outside the CDR3, is SQTIHQWPATLVQPVGSPLSLECTVEGTSNPNLYWYRQAAGRGLQLLFYSVGIGQISSEVPQNLSASRPQDRQFILSSKKLLLSDSGFYLCAWGKTGDAFFGQGTRLTVV.